This T cell receptor beta chain was captured by sequencing in a study of Tregs in tolerant kidney transplant recipients. Of note for this clone: The target antigen is unknown.

The CDR3 has 17 residues. Looked up from germline, CDR1 is KGHSH and CDR2 is LQKENI. The ends lost 3 bases at V and 0 bases at J; junction bases unmatched: 6. Repertoires were generated with immunoSEQ multiplex PCR, while TCRdb's copy carries only in-frame clones and drops some. The table has 110,000 or so clones, around 89% seen once. Study outcomes and limitations: Tregs expanded with activated donor B cells seemed most donor-specific.

Here the sequenced sample was CD4+ T cells from blood, taken before the transplant. The chain uses TRBV18 and TRBJ2-1; 9 bases map to TRBD1. This sequence originates from a human donor who received a combined kidney and bone marrow transplant. Here the CDR3 reads CASSPGQGRSSYNEQFF. In DNA form, the CDR3 reads TGTGCCAGCTCACCGGGACAGGGCCGGAGCTCCTACAATGAGCAGTTCTTC.